A single sample is the source of the 29 T cell receptor beta chains below, sequenced in a study of neurological immune-mediated disorders (dated by TCRdb to between 2018 and 2021). The meaning of the sample's time point label: longitudinal time-point 1 (baseline). Library preparation was by 5' RACE. Reads for this sample came from an Illumina HiSeq 2500. TCRdb reanalyzed the raw reads on its own, using fastp at Q25 for trimming and MiXCR for clone calling, and kept in-frame beta chains. Each record represents a unique CDR3 protein, reported with the most common genes and DNA among its rows. Across this sample there are over 55,000 distinct CDR3 sequences, with roughly 10% seen only once. Around 7% of the sample is held by the ten biggest clonotypes. Sequencing input: PBMCs. These receptors originate from a male donor with HTLV-1-associated myelopathy (HAM/TSP).

This clonotype was observed many times. The chain has TRBV7-9 and TRBJ2-7; either TRBD1 or TRBD2 may supply D (5 bases each). This CDR3 region has 13 residues. Germline CDR1 is SEHNR and CDR2 is FQNEAQ (reference sequence). V was cut by 1 base and J by 3 bases, with 7 bases left in between. CDR3 protein: CASSLGGYYEQYF. As DNA, the CDR3 is TGTGCCAGCAGCTTAGGGGGGTACTACGAGCAGTACTTC.

The table lists this clonotype with many counts. The chain is built from TRBV6-5 and TRBJ1-1, with D perhaps matching TRBD1 (6 bases). Germline CDR1 reads MNHEY; CDR2 reads SVGAGI. The germline V and J ends were trimmed by 2 bases and 0 bases, with 10 bases remaining between them. The CDR3 covers 15 residues. The CDR3, as DNA: TGTGCCAGCAGTTACACTTCAGGGGTGAACACTGAAGCTTTCTTT. Protein sequence: CASSYTSGVNTEAFF.

The sample holds many counts of this clonotype. The chain uses TRBV14 and TRBJ1-6, with D maybe TRBD1 (6 bases). The CDR3 length is 15 residues. The germline V and J ends were trimmed by 1 base and 7 bases, with 11 bases remaining between them. Germline lookup yields CDR1 SGHDN and CDR2 FVKESK. In nucleotides, the CDR3 is TGTGCCAGCAGCCAAGCAACAGGGCAAAATTCACCCCTCCACTTT. It encodes CASSQATGQNSPLHF.

This clonotype was observed many times. This chain connects TRBV7-2 to TRBJ2-5; D is unclear. The V gene's germline CDR1 is SGHTA and CDR2 FQGNSA. CDR3 length: 12 amino acids. Trimming removed 1 base from V and 3 bases from J, with 3 bases in between. For the CDR3, the DNA is TGTGCCAGCAGCTTAGGGGAAGAGACCCAGTACTTC. Encoded protein: CASSLGEETQYF.

This clonotype was detected ten times or more. The chain joins TRBV5-1 to TRBJ1-1; unclear D gene. The germline V gene has CDR1 SGHRS and CDR2 YFSETQ. The CDR3 extends over 14 amino acids. V lost 1 base, J lost 1 base, and 8 bases lay in between. CDR3 region: CASSLYLENTEAFF. CDR3 in DNA: TGCGCCAGCAGCTTGTACTTGGAGAACACTGAAGCTTTCTTT.

This clonotype was detected many times. The chain is built from TRBV24-1 and TRBJ2-1, with a tentative D call TRBD1 (6 bases). The germline gives CDR1 KGHDR, CDR2 SFDVKD. The CDR3 is made up of 14 amino acids. V gave up 3 bases and J gave up 6 bases, with 11 bases separating them. The CDR3 loop reads CATSDGGLSNEQFF. The CDR3 DNA follows: TGTGCCACCAGTGATGGGGGCCTTAGCAATGAGCAGTTCTTC.

This clonotype was observed many times. The chain employs TRBV20-1 and TRBJ2-5; D remains unclear. V was cut by 3 bases and J by 1 base, with 9 bases left in between. This CDR3 has 13 residues. Germline V gives CDR1 DFQATT, CDR2 SNEGSKA (reference sequence). The CDR3 reads CSASRVVQETQYF. For the CDR3, the DNA is TGCAGTGCTAGCCGGGTGGTCCAAGAGACCCAGTACTTC.

This clonotype was found many times. The DNA of the CDR3 is TGCAGTATTTCCAGGGGCAATCAGCCCCAGCATTTT. As protein: CSISRGNQPQHF. V usage is TRBV20-1 and J usage is TRBJ1-5; tentative D call: TRBD1 (5 bases). Deletions cut 8 bases from V and 2 bases from J, with 10 bases between. Per germline, CDR1 DFQATT and CDR2 SNEGSKA (reference sequence). The CDR3 extends over 12 amino acids.

This clonotype came up many times. This rearrangement joins TRBV7-2 to TRBJ2-7, with 9 bases lining up with TRBD1. Unmatched junction bases numbered 6, after V lost 5 bases and J lost 1 base. The CDR3 length is 15 residues. CDR1 is SGHTA and CDR2 is FQGNSA in the germline V gene. CDR3 in amino acids: CASSPRTGASYEQYF. Here the CDR3 DNA reads TGTGCCAGCAGCCCCAGGACAGGGGCGTCCTACGAGCAGTACTTC.

This clonotype was detected ten times or more. The chain couples TRBV4-3 to TRBJ1-5; D may be TRBD1 (5 bases). The CDR3 has 16 residues. Germline V lookup: CDR1 LGHNA, CDR2 YSLEER. V lost 0 bases and J lost 1, with 10 bases in between. In DNA, the CDR3 is TGCGCCAGCAGCCAAGATGTTGGGGCGAGCAATCAGCCCCAGCATTTT. It specifies CASSQDVGASNQPQHF.

Ten or more counts support this clonotype. The chain carries TRBV3-1 and TRBJ2-7, with TRBD2 matching over 8 bases. The CDR3 runs 15 residues. Per the germline V gene, CDR1 is LGHDT and CDR2 is YNNKEL (reference sequence). The V and J ends lost 4 bases and 4 bases, in that order; junction bases with no gene match: 9. CDR3 nucleotides: TGTGCCAGCAGCCCTTTAGCGGGATCTGGTTACGAGCAGTACTTC. Residues: CASSPLAGSGYEQYF.

This clonotype occurred many times. The rearrangement uses TRBV29-1 and TRBJ1-1; D gene ambiguous. This CDR3 is 11 amino acids long. The germline V and J ends were trimmed by 7 bases and 7 bases, with 13 bases remaining between them. The V gene's germline CDR1 is SQVTM and CDR2 ANQGSEA. In DNA, the CDR3 is TGCAGCGCCGGGGATACGGATGAAGCTTTCTTT. Its translation: CSAGDTDEAFF. The variable domain in full, with the rest retrieved from reference TRBV29-1 and TRBJ1-1, is SAVISQKPSRDICQRGTSLTIQCQVDSQVTMMFWYRQQPGQSLTLIATANQGSEATYESGFVIDKFPISRPNLTFSTLTVSNMSPEDSSIYLCSAGDTDEAFFGQGTRLTVV.

This clonotype was seen many times. The V and J genes are TRBV20-1 and TRBJ2-2; maybe TRBD2 (5 bases). Trimming shortened V by 0 bases and J by 6 bases, and 11 bases separated the two germline ends. The germline CDR1 and CDR2 sequences are DFQATT and SNEGSKA (reference sequence). This CDR3 is built from 14 residues. CDR3 in amino acids: CSARESEAAGELFF. The CDR3 DNA follows: TGCAGTGCTAGAGAGTCGGAGGCAGCCGGGGAGCTGTTTTTT.

The chain has TRBV5-1 and TRBJ2-1; tentative D call: TRBD1 (5 bases). The CDR3 is made up of 14 amino acids. Germline-derived CDR1 and CDR2 are SGHRS and YFSETQ. V lost 5 bases and J lost 0, with 9 bases in between. The CDR3 here is CASSTGSSYNEQFF. DNA for the CDR3: TGCGCCAGCAGTACAGGAAGCTCCTACAATGAGCAGTTCTTC. The whole variable domain, filled in from reference TRBV5-1 and TRBJ2-1, reads KAGVTQTPRYLIKTRGQQVTLSCSPISGHRSVSWYQQTPGQGLQFLFEYFSETQRNKGNFPGRFSGRQFSNSRSEMNVSTLELGDSALYLCASSTGSSYNEQFFGPGTRLTVL.

At least ten counts were recorded for this clonotype. J is TRBJ2-3 and V is TRBV20-1; 14 bases fit TRBD2. V shed 6 bases, J shed 0 bases, and the junction held 8 bases outside the gene matches. Germline V gives CDR1 DFQATT, CDR2 SNEGSKA (reference sequence). This CDR3 comprises 17 residues. The CDR3: CSAQRLAGGYSTDTQYF. CDR3 nucleotides: TGCAGTGCCCAGAGACTAGCGGGGGGGTATAGCACAGATACGCAGTATTTT.

In DNA, the CDR3 is TGTGCCAGCAGCGCACCGGGACAGAGGTACAATGAGCAGTTCTTC. Translated, it gives CASSAPGQRYNEQFF. The V and J genes are TRBV7-9 and TRBJ2-1, with 7 bases identical to TRBD1. The ends lost 5 bases at V and 4 bases at J; junction bases unmatched: 8. CDR3 size: 15 residues. The germline V gene has CDR1 SEHNR and CDR2 FQNEAQ (reference sequence).

This clonotype came up many times. The V and J genes are TRBV7-9 and TRBJ2-7; TRBD2 is a possible D gene (5 bases). This CDR3 has 13 amino acids. Germline V CDR1 and CDR2: SEHNR, FQNEAQ (reference sequence). Trimming pared 3 bases from V and 3 bases from J, leaving 9 bases between. The CDR3, as DNA: TGTGCCAGCAGCTTCTCCCGGGGCTACGAGCAGTACTTC. Translated: CASSFSRGYEQYF. The variable domain in full, with the rest retrieved from reference TRBV7-9 and TRBJ2-7, is DTGVSQNPRHKITKRGQNVTFRCDPISEHNRLYWYRQTLGQGPEFLTYFQNEAQLEKSRLLSDRFSAERPKGSFSTLEIQRTEQGDSAMYLCASSFSRGYEQYFGPGTRLTVT.

Many counts were recorded for this clonotype. The chain recombines TRBV3-1 with TRBJ2-1, with D unresolved. From germline, CDR1 is LGHDT and CDR2 YNNKEL (reference sequence). This CDR3 is built from 13 residues. V was trimmed by 6 bases and J by 9 bases, leaving 15 bases between them. CDR3 protein: CASSRTWATEQFF. In nucleotides, the CDR3 is TGTGCCAGCAGTCGAACATGGGCTACTGAGCAGTTCTTC.

This clonotype is a singleton in its sample. The CDR3 spells CAITAGTTNTGELFF. For the CDR3, the DNA is TGTGCCATCACAGCCGGGACGACGAACACCGGGGAGCTGTTTTTT. The chain carries TRBV10-3 and TRBJ2-2, with D possibly being TRBD1 or TRBD2 (5 bases each). Germline-derived CDR1 and CDR2 are ENHRY and SYGVKD. V shed 7 bases and J shed 0 bases, with 12 bases lying between them. There are 15 residues in the CDR3.

This clonotype was observed many times. The CDR3 region has the DNA TGCAGTGCTAGCGGGAACTACAATGAGCAGTTCTTC. Its translation is CSASGNYNEQFF. The J gene is TRBJ2-1, the V gene TRBV20-1, with D possibly being TRBD2 (5 bases). The CDR3 is 12 amino acids. V was shortened by 3 bases and J by 3 bases, with 6 bases between the two germline ends. Germline lookup yields CDR1 DFQATT and CDR2 SNEGSKA (reference sequence).

The J gene is TRBJ1-4, the V gene TRBV10-3, with D hard to call. Trimming left V 6 bases short and J 7 bases short, with 15 bases between. Germline loops: CDR1 ENHRY, CDR2 SYGVKD. CDR3 size: 14 residues. The DNA of the CDR3 is TGTGCCATCAGCACTCAGGTGGTGTCTGAAAAACTGTTTTTT. It specifies CAISTQVVSEKLFF.

This clonotype was recorded many times. CDR3 in DNA: TGTGCCAGCAGCGGGACATTGAGCTCCTACGAGCAGTACTTC. Its protein is CASSGTLSSYEQYF. This chain joins TRBV12-3 or TRBV12-4 and TRBJ2-7, with D possibly TRBD1 on 6 matching bases. V was clipped by 6 bases and J by 0 bases, with 12 bases between them. This CDR3 contains 14 residues.

The table lists this clonotype with many counts. This chain connects TRBV5-1 to TRBJ2-3, with TRBD2 identical over 10 bases. Losses at the gene ends were 0 bases for V and 8 bases for J; bases not matched to a gene: 18. Germline assignment: CDR1 SGHRS and CDR2 YFSETQ. This CDR3 spans 19 amino acids. CDR3 loop: CASSLAEFELAGDHGTQYF. CDR3 nucleotides: TGCGCCAGCAGCTTGGCCGAATTCGAGCTAGCGGGGGACCACGGTACGCAGTATTTT.

This clonotype was picked up a small number of times. This rearrangement joins TRBV7-2 to TRBJ1-2; a possible D gene is TRBD1 (5 bases). With 4 bases removed from V and 8 bases from J, the gap between germline ends came to 17 bases. The germline V gene has CDR1 SGHTA and CDR2 FQGNSA. The CDR3 is made up of 14 amino acids. The CDR3 spells CASSSALGVEGYTF. The CDR3 DNA follows: TGTGCCAGCAGCTCGGCGTTGGGGGTGGAAGGCTACACCTTC.

There are many counts of this clonotype. This sequence joins TRBV13 and TRBJ1-3; D uncertain. This CDR3 spans 12 amino acids. V dropped 5 bases and J dropped 10 bases, with 12 bases sitting between them. Germline V gene sequence: CDR1 PRHDT, CDR2 FYEKMQ (reference sequence). The chain's CDR3 is CASSTRVGTIYF. DNA for the CDR3: TGTGCCAGCAGCACTCGAGTAGGGACCATATATTTT.

At least ten counts were recorded for this clonotype. The genes are TRBV5-5 and TRBJ2-2; 8 positions agree with TRBD1. The CDR3 totals 15 residues. Germline loops: CDR1 SGHKS, CDR2 YYEKEE (reference sequence). V was pared by 5 bases and J by 1 base, with 4 bases of the junction left unmatched. This CDR3 reads CASSPGTGNTGELFF. For the CDR3, the DNA is TGTGCCAGCAGTCCCGGGACAGGGAACACCGGGGAGCTGTTTTTT.

The sample holds a few counts of this clonotype. The rearrangement links TRBV6-2 or TRBV6-3 to TRBJ1-3, with D uncertain. The CDR3 is made up of 15 amino acids. Per the germline V gene, CDR1 is MNHEY and CDR2 is SVGEGT. V was shortened by 0 bases and J by 0 bases, with 6 bases between the two germline ends. CDR3 protein: CASSYSGNSGNTIYF. The CDR3 DNA reads as TGTGCCAGCAGTTACTCGGGGAACTCTGGAAACACCATATATTTT.

This clonotype was counted ten times or more. The V and J genes are TRBV12-3 or TRBV12-4 and TRBJ1-1, with no clear D. This CDR3 spans 16 amino acids. V was trimmed by 5 bases and J by 1 base, leaving 17 bases between them. CDR3 amino acids: CASSPVRRGANTEAFF. Written as DNA, the CDR3 is TGTGCCAGCAGTCCCGTACGACGGGGAGCGAACACTGAAGCTTTCTTT.

The sample holds many counts of this clonotype. The chain joins TRBV7-6 to TRBJ1-1, with 7 bases aligning to TRBD1. V lost 5 bases to trimming and J lost 1 base; unmatched junction nucleotides: 10. There are 16 residues in the CDR3. Germline assignment: CDR1 SGHVS and CDR2 FNYEAQ. The CDR3 sequence is CASSLKEGAKNTEAFF. The CDR3 DNA reads TGTGCCAGCAGCCTCAAGGAGGGGGCGAAGAACACTGAAGCTTTCTTT. Variable domain in full (rest from reference TRBV7-6 and TRBJ1-1): GAGVSQSPRYKVTKRGQDVALRCDPISGHVSLYWYRQALGQGPEFLTYFNYEAQQDKSGLPNDRFSAERPEGSISTLTIQRTEQRDSAMYRCASSLKEGAKNTEAFFGQGTRLTVV.